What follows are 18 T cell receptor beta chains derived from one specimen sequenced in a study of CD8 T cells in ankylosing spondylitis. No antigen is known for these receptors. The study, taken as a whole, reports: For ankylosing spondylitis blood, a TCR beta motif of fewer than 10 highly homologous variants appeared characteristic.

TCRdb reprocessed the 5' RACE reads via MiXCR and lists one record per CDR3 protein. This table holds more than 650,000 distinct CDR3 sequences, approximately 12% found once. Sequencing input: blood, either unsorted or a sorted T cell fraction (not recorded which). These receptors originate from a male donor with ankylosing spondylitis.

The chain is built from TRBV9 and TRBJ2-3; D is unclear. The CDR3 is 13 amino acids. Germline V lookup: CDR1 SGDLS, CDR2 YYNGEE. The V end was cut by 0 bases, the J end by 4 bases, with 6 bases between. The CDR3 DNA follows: TGTGCCAGCAGCGTAGAGATGGCAGATACGCAGTATTTT. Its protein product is CASSVEMADTQYF.

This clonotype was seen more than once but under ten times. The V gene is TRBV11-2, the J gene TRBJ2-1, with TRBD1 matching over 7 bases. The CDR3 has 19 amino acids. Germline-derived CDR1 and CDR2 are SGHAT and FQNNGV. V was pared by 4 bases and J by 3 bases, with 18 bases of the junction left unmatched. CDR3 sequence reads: CASSSRDSLQRINYNEQFF. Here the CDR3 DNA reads TGTGCCAGCAGCTCTCGGGACAGTCTCCAAAGAATAAACTACAATGAGCAGTTCTTC.

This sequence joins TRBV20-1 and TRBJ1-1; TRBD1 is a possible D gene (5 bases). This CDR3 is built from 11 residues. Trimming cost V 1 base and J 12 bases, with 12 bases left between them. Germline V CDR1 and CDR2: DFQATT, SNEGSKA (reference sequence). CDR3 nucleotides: TGCAGTGCTAGAGGGGCAGGGATTTCTTTCTTT. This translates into CSARGAGISFF.

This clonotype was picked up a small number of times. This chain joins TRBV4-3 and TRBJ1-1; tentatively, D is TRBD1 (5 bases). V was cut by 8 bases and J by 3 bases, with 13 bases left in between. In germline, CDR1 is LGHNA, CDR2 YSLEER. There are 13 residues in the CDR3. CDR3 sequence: CASALTGDTEAFF. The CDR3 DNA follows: TGCGCCAGCGCCCTCACGGGGGACACTGAAGCTTTCTTT.

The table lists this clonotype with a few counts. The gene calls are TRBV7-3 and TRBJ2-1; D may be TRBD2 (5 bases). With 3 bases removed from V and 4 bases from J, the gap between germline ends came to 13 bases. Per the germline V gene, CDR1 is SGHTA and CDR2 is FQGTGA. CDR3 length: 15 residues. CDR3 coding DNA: TGTGCCAGCAGCTTCTCAGCGGTGGGATACAATGAGCAGTTCTTC. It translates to CASSFSAVGYNEQFF.

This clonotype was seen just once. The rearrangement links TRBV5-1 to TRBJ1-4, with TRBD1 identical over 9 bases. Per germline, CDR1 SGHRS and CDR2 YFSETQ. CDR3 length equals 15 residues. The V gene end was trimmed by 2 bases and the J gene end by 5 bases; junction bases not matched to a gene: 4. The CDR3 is CASSLTGTGNEKLFF. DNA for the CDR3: TGCGCCAGCAGCTTAACCGGGACAGGGAATGAAAAACTGTTTTTT.

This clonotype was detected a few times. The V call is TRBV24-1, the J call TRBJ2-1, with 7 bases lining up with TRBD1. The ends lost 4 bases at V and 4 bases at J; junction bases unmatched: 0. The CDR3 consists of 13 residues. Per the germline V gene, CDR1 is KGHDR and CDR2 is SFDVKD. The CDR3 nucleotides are TGTGCCACCAGTGAGACAGGGTACAATGAGCAGTTCTTC. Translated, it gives CATSETGYNEQFF.

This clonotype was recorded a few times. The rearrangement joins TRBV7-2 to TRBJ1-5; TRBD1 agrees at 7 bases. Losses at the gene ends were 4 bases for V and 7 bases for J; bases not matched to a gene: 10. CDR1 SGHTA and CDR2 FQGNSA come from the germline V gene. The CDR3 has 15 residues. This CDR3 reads CASSYRVQGGQPQHF. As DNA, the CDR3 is TGTGCCAGCAGCTATAGGGTCCAGGGGGGGCAGCCCCAGCATTTT.

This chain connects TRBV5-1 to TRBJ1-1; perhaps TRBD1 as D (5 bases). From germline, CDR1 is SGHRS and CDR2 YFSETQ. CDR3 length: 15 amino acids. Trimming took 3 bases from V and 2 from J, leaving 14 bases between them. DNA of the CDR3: TGCGCCAGCAGCTCCCAGCCGGGGGTCAACACTGAAGCTTTCTTT. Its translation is CASSSQPGVNTEAFF.

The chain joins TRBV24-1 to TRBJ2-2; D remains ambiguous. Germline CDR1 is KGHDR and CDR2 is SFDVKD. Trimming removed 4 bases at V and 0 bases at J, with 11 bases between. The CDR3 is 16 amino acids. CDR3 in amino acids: CATSDPDASNTGELFF. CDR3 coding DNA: TGTGCCACCAGTGACCCGGACGCATCGAACACCGGGGAGCTGTTTTTT.

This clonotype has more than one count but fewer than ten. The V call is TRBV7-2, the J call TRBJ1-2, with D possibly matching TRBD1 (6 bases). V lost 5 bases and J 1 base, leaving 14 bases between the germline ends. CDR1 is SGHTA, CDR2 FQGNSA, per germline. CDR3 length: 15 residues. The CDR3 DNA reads TGTGCCAGCAGCGCCCACAGGGTTCTTAACTATGGCTACACCTTC. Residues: CASSAHRVLNYGYTF.

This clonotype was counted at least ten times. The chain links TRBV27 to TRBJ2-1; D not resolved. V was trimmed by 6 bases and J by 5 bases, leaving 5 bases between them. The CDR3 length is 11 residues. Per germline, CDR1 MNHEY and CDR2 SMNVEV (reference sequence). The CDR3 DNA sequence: TGTGCCAGCAGCCAAAACAATGAGCAGTTCTTC. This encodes CASSQNNEQFF.

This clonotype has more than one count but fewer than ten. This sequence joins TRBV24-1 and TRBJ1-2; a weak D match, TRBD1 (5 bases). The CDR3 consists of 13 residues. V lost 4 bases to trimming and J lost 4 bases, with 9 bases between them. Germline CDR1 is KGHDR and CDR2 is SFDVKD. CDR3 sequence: CATSENGGYGYTF. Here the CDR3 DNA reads TGTGCCACCAGTGAGAACGGGGGCTATGGCTACACCTTC.

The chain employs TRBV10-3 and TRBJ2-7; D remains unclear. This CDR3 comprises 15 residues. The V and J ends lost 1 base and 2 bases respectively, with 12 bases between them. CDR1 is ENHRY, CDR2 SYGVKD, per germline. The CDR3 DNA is TGTGCCATCAGTGAGTTGGCCTTTCCGACCTACGAGCAGTACTTC. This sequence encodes CAISELAFPTYEQYF.

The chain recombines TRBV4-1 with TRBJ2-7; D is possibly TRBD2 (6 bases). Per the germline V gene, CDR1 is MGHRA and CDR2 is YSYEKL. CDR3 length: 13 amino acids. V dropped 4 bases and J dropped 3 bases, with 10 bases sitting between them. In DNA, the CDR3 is TGCGCCAGCAGCCGACCGGGAGACTACGAGCAGTACTTC. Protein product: CASSRPGDYEQYF.

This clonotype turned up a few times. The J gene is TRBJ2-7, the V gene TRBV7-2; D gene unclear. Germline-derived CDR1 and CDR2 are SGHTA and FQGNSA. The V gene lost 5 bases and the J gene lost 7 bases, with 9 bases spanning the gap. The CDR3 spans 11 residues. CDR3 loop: CASSDFGEQYF. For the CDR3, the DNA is TGTGCCAGCAGCGATTTTGGTGAGCAGTACTTC.

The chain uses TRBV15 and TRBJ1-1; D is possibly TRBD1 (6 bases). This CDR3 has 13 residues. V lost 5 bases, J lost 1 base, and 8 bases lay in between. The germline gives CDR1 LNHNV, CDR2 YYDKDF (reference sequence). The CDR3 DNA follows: TGTGCCACCAGCTACAGGGCGAACACTGAAGCTTTCTTT. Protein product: CATSYRANTEAFF.

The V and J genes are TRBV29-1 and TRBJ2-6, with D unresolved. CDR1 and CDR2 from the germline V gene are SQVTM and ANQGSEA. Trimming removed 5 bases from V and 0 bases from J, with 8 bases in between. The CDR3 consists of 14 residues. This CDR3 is CSVKANSGANVLTF. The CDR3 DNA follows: TGCAGCGTTAAGGCCAACTCTGGGGCCAACGTCCTGACTTTC.